These 8 T cell receptor beta chains came from one sample sequenced in a study of Tregs in tolerant kidney transplant recipients (dated by TCRdb to the late 2010s). Libraries were prepared through the immunoSEQ multiplex PCR assay. Held by TCRdb, this immuneACCESS table contains in-frame sequences only and omits some clones. Under half of the omission traces to an unresolved V gene where checked; the cause of the rest is unknown. This sample is represented by about 21,000 clones; approximately 84% of them were singletons. The ten largest clonotypes hold under 30% of the sample. The time point label on this specimen signifies: 6 months after combined kidney and bone marrow transplant. Transplants used related donors with nonmyeloablative bone marrow transplantation; mixed chimerism was transient in the human trials. The material sequenced was CD8+ T cells from blood (PBMCs), taken 6 months after the transplant. Receptor source: a human patient who received a combined kidney and bone marrow transplant. After a transplant, the graft donor may have provided part of the T cells.

This clone showed up just a few times. The CDR3 coding sequence is TGTGCCAGCAGCTCCCGAAACAGGGGGGCGTCCACTGAAGCTTTCTTT. This codes for CASSSRNRGASTEAFF. The rearrangement uses TRBV11-3 and TRBJ1-1; 8 nucleotides match TRBD1. J was trimmed by 4 bases and V by 4 bases; bases with no gene match: 11. The CDR3 has 16 amino acids. Germline CDR1 SGHNT, CDR2 YENEEA.

The chain has TRBV5-4 and TRBJ2-5; D may be TRBD2 (5 bases). V lost 3 bases, J lost 6 bases, and 18 bases lay in between. The germline V gene encodes CDR1 SGHNT and CDR2 YYREEE (reference sequence). The CDR3 length is 15 residues. CDR3 sequence (DNA): TGTGCCAGCAGCTCGACTGACTACGTTGGGCAGACCCAGTACTTC. Encoded protein: CASSSTDYVGQTQYF.

The chain links TRBV6-6 to TRBJ2-7; D is ambiguous. Trimming pared 5 bases from V and 4 bases from J, leaving 9 bases between. This CDR3 has 12 amino acids. In germline, CDR1 is MNHNY, CDR2 SVGAGI (reference sequence). DNA for the CDR3: TGTGCCAGCAGTCCAACACATTACGAGCAGTACTTC. This sequence encodes CASSPTHYEQYF.

The rearrangement joins TRBV6-5 to TRBJ1-2; unclear D gene. The CDR3 has 12 residues. Germline V gene data show CDR1 as MNHEY and CDR2 as SVGAGI. V gave up 8 bases and J gave up 2 bases, with 9 bases separating them. CDR3 loop: CASGGSNYGYTF. In DNA, the CDR3 is TGTGCCAGCGGAGGCTCCAACTATGGCTACACCTTC.

To note about this clone: One end of the junction fails to match germline, which may point to a read error. V is TRBV19 and J is TRBJ2-3, with 8 positions matching TRBD1. Germline CDR1 reads LNHDA; CDR2 reads SQIVND (reference sequence). The CDR3 contains 13 residues. CDR3 bases: TGTGCCAGAGGGGCAGGGGGCCCAGATATGCAGTATTTT. Its translation is CARGAGGPDMQYF.

The chain links TRBV5-4 to TRBJ2-6; D may be TRBD1 (5 bases). The CDR3 length is 17 residues. Germline V lookup: CDR1 SGHNT, CDR2 YYREEE (reference sequence). Trimming took 1 base from V and 4 from J, leaving 15 bases between them. CDR3 region: CASSLSGSLSGANVLTF. The CDR3, as DNA: TGTGCCAGCAGCTTGTCAGGGTCGCTCTCCGGGGCCAACGTCCTGACTTTC.

Details on this clone: The sample carries other DNA sequences with the same CDR3. The chain has TRBV2 and TRBJ2-3; 11 nucleotides agree with TRBD1. CDR1 and CDR2 (germline): SNHLY, FYNNEI. CDR3 length equals 16 residues. Germline trimming cut 5 bases from V and 1 base from J; bases unmatched to any gene: 5. The CDR3 DNA is TGTGCCAGCAGTTATGGGACAGGGGGGCGCACAGATACGCAGTATTTT. It codes for CASSYGTGGRTDTQYF.

The chain employs TRBV7-9 and TRBJ2-7; TRBD1 matches 9 bases. The ends lost 1 base at V and 1 base at J; junction bases unmatched: 5. In germline, CDR1 is SEHNR, CDR2 FQNEAQ (reference sequence). This CDR3 region has 16 residues. The CDR3 reads CASSLGQGELSYEQYF. The CDR3 nucleotides read TGTGCCAGCAGCTTAGGACAGGGGGAATTATCCTACGAGCAGTACTTC.